The rows below give T cell receptor beta chains drawn from one sample of a study of blood T cell repertoires in COVID-19. Profiled with immunoSEQ multiplex PCR; TCRdb holds only in-frame clones, not every one. This repertoire shows around 100,000 clones, roughly 83% found once; its top ten account for under 0.85%. The specimen sequenced was peripheral blood. The receptors were sampled from a woman between 65 and 79 years old with acute or convalescent COVID-19. Each CDR3 is given with its conserved first and last residue.

TRBV12-5	TRBJ2-3	CASGLPAGGNTQYF
TRBV7-3	TRBJ2-2	CASSLMAGNTGELFF
TRBV5-1	TRBJ2-1	CASSRTGGTYNEQFF
TRBV7-8	TRBJ1-1	CASSRARGVEAFF
TRBV7-2	TRBJ1-4	CASSLAGRAEKLFF
TRBV19	TRBJ2-1	CASSITGTSTSYNEQFF
TRBV9	TRBJ2-2	CASSSRGREGGELFF
TRBV2	TRBJ1-4	CASKEGAREKLFF
TRBV29-1	TRBJ1-3	CSAAGGLSGNTIYF
TRBV30	TRBJ2-3	CALTLGLAADTQYF
TRBV28	TRBJ1-5	CASTAGGVGQPQHF
TRBV6-5	TRBJ1-1	CASRDRGQLNTEAFF
TRBV12-3/TRBV12-4	TRBJ2-7	CASSVQSSYEQYF
TRBV6-5	TRBJ1-1	CASITGTNTEAFF
TRBV24-1	TRBJ2-7	CATSAREGLYEQYF
TRBV3-1/TRBV3-2	TRBJ1-1	CASSSGTVGRAEAFF
TRBV19	TRBJ2-3	CASSNRATSTDTQYF
TRBV6-2/TRBV6-3	TRBJ2-2	CASSYAGVSNTGELFF
TRBV19	TRBJ1-2	CASSIAGSYGYTF
TRBV5-4	TRBJ1-2	CASSLAPTGNINYGYTF
TRBV19	TRBJ2-7	CASSISGISYEQYF
TRBV19	TRBJ2-7	CASRSGYEQYF
TRBV10-2	TRBJ1-3	CASSEPEPGNTIYF
TRBV2	TRBJ1-5	CASSAGGAGQPQHF
TRBV5-1	TRBJ1-3	CASSLDRGRNTIYF
TRBV10-3	TRBJ1-1	CAISESGQGDQKAFF
TRBV6-5	TRBJ2-1	CASSFRLAGGLGEQFF
TRBV6-5	TRBJ1-1	CASSPRDRRNTEAFF
TRBV28	TRBJ2-7	CASSLPGQPYEQYF
TRBV6-5	TRBJ2-3	CASSTGTSGTDTQYF
TRBV19	TRBJ2-3	CASKVGLAGEDTQYF
TRBV12-3/TRBV12-4	TRBJ2-2	CASSFVYTGELFF
TRBV24-1	TRBJ2-1	CAAQGAQGASGEQFF
TRBV28	TRBJ2-2	CASSPTVMNTGELFF
TRBV7-3	TRBJ2-3	CASSLGGSRSTDTQYF
TRBV6-5	TRBJ2-7	CASSLSRVHEQYF
TRBV6-1	TRBJ1-5	CASSELGLGQPQHF
TRBV6-5	TRBJ2-5	CASSQDRGRETQYF
TRBV28	TRBJ1-1	CASLDSMNTEAFF
TRBV7-3	TRBJ2-3	CASSVLAGASTDTQYF
TRBV6-1	TRBJ1-1	CASSETGYEAFF
TRBV11-3	TRBJ2-7	CASSLRQTSEQYF
TRBV4-1	TRBJ1-2	CASSQDAGLNYGYTF
TRBV7-9	TRBJ2-3	CASSLGGGAADTQYF
TRBV6-5	TRBJ2-7	CASSYDGGQGSYEQYF